This T cell receptor (beta chain) appears in the sequencing data of a study of cytomegalovirus exposure and HLA in healthy donors. Overall study results and limits: Based on reports, TCR beta sequences accurately predicted HLA-A and HLA-B alleles for most subjects. One later analysis reportedly identified an Asian-associated ancestry cluster that showed fewer N-insertions than the roughly 620-donor mean. Beyond CMV serostatus, there was no information to go on about immune exposure. Certain sequence variants were highly shared and formed a cluster, and this cluster was likely a sequencing artifact.

PCR used 60 Vbeta primers and 13 Jbeta primers. This table comes from immunoSEQ multiplex PCR, and its TCRdb copy is limited to in-frame clones, with some not included. Of about 130,000 clones in the sample, less than 10% were seen once. As regards this clone: Its antigen is as yet unknown.

CDR1 is MNHEY and CDR2 is SVGAGI in the germline V gene. With V trimmed by 7 bases and J by 10 bases, 5 bases remained unmatched. The CDR3 has 11 amino acids. The TCR comes from a man aged 45-65 years in good health and CMV-seronegative. Sequencing was carried out using PBMCs. This chain links TRBV6-5 with TRBJ1-1; 8 nucleotides agree with TRBD1. In DNA, the CDR3 is TGTGCCAGCAAGACACAGGGGGGAGCTTTCTTT. As protein: CASKTQGGAFF.